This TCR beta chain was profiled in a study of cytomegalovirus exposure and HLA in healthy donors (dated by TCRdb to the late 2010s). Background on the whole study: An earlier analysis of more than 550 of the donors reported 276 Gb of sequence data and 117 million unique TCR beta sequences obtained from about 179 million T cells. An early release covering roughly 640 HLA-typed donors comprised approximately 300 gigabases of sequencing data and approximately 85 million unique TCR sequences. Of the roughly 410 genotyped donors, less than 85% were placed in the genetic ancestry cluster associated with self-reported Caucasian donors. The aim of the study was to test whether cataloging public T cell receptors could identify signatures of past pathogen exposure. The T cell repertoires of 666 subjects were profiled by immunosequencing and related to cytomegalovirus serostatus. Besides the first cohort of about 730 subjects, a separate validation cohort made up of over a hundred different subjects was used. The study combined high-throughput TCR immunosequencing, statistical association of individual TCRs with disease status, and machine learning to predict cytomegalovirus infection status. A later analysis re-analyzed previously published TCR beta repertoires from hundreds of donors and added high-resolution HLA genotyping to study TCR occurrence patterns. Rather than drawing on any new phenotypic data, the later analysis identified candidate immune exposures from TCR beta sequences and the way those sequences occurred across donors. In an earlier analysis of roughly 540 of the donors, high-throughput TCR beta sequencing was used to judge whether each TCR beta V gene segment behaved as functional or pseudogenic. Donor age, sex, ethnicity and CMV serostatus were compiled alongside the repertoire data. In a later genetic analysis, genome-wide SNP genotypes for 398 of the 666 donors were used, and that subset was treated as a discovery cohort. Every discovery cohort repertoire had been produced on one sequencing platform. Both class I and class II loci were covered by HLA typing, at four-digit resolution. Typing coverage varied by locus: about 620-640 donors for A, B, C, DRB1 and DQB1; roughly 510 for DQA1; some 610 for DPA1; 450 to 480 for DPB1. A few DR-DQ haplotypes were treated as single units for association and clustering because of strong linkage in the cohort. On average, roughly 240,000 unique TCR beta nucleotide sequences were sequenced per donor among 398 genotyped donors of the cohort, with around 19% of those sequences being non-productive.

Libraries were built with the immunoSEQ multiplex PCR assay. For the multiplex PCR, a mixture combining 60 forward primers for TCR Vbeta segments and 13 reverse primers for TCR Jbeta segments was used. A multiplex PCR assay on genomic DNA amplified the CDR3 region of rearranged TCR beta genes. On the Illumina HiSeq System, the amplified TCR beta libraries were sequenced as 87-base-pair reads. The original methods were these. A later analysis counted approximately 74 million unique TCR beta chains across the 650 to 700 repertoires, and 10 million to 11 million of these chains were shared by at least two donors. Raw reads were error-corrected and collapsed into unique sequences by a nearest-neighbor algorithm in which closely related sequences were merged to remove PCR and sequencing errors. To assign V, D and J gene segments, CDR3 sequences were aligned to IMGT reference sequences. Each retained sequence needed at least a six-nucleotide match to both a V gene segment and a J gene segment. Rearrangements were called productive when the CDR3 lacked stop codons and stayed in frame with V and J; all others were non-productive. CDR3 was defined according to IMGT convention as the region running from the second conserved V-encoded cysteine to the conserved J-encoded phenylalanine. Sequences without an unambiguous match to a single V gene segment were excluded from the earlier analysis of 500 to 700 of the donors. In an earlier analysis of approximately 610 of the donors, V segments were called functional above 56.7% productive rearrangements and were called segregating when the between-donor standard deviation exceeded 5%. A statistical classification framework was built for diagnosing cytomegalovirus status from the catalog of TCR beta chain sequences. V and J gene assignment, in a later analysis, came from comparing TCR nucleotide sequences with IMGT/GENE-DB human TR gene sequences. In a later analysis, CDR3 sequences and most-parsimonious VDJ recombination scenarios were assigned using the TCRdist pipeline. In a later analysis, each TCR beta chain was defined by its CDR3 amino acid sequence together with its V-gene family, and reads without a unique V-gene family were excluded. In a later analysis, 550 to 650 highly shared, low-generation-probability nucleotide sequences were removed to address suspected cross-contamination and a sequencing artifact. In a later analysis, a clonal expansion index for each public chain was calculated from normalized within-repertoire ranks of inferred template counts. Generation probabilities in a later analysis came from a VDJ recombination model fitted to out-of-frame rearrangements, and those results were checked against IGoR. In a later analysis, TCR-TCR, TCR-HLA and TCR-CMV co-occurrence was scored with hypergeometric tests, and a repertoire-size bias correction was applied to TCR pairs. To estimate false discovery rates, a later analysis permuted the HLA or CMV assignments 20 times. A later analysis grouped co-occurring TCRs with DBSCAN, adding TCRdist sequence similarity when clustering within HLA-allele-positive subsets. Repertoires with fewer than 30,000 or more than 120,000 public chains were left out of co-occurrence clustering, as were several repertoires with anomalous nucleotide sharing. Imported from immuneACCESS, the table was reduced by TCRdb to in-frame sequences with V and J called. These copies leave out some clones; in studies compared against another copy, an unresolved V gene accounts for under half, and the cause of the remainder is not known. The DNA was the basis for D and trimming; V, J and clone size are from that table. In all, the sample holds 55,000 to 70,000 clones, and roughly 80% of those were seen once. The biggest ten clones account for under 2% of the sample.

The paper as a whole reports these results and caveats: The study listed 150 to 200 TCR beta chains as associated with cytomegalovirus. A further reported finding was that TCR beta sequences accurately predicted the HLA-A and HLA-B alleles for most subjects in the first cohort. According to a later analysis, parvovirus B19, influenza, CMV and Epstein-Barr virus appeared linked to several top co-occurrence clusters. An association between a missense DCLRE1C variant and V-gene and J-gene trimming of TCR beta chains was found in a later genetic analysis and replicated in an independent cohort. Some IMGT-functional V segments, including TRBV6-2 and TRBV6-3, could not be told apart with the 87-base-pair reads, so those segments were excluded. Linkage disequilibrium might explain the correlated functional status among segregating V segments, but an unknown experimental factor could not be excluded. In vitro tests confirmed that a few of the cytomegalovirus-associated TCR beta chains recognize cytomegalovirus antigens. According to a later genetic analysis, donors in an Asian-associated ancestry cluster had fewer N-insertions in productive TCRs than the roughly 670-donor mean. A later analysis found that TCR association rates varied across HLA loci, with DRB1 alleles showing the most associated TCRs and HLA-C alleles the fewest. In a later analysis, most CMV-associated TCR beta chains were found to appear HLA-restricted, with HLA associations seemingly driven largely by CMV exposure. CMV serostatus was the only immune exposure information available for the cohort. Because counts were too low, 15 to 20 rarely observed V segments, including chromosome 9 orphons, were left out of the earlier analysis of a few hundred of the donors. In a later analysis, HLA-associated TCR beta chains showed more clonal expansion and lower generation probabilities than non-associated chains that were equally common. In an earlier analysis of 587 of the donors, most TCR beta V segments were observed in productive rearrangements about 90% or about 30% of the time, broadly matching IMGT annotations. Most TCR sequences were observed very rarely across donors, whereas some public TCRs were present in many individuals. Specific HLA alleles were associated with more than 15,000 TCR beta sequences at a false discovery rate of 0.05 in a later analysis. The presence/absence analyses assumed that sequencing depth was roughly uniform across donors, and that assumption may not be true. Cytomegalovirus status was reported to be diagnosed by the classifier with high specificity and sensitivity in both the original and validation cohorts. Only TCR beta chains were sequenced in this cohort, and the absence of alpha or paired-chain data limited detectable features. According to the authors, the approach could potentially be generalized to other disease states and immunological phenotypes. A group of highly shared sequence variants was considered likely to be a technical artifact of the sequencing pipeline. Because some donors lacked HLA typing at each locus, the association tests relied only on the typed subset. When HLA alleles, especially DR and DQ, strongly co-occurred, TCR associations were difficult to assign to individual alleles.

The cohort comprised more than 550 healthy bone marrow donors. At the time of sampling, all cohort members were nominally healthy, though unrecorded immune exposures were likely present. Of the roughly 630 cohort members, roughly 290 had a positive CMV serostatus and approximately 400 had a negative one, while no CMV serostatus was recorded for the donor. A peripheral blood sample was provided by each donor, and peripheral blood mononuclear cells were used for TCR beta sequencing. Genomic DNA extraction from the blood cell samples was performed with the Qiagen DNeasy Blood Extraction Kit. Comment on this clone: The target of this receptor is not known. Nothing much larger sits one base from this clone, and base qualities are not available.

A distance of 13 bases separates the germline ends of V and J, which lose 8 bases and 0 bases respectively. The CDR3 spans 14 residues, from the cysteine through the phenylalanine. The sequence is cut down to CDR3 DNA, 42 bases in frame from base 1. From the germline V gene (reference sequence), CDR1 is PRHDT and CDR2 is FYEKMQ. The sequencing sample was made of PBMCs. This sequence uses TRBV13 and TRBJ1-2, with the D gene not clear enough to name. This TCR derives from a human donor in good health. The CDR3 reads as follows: CASGFGRSNYGYTF. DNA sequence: TGTGCCAGCGGGTTTGGGAGGTCTAACTATGGCTACACCTTC.